This T cell receptor (beta chain) is drawn from a study of T cell responses to AZD1222 COVID-19 vaccine. General study findings and limits: The study identified only 6 or 7 AZD1222 recipients as seropositive at baseline.

The study pooled second doses at about 4 or about 12 weeks. There are 15 residues in the CDR3. Note on this clone: Its antigen is unidentified.

The protocol was immunoSEQ multiplex PCR, while the TCRdb copy is restricted to in-frame clones and leaves out a portion. The sample holds 140,000 to 150,000 clones, approximately 90% seen once. The specimen comprised peripheral blood, sampled 28 days after the second AZD1222 dose. This TCR was sampled from an adult who received the AZD1222 COVID-19 vaccine. The rearrangement joins TRBV21-1 to TRBJ1-1; TRBD1, the D gene given by the table, was not confirmed from the DNA. TRBV21-1 is described as a pseudogene. The CDR3 sequence: CASSKWGQPYLRAFF. Here the CDR3 DNA reads TGTGCCAGCAGCAAGTGGGGACAGCCATATCTTCGAGCTTTCTTT.